This T cell receptor beta chain was obtained from a study of control samples from healthy donors and cancer patients. Repertoires were generated with immunoSEQ multiplex PCR, while TCRdb's copy carries only in-frame clones and drops some. The table has some 100,000 clones, approximately 86% seen once. The CDR3 has 11 amino acids. V lost 8 bases and J 8 bases, leaving 10 bases between the germline ends. CDR1 WSHSY and CDR2 SAAADI come from the germline V gene. The material sequenced was blood. The TCR comes from a woman aged 50 to 65 in good health. The chain has TRBV10-2 and TRBJ1-3; D perhaps matches TRBD1 (6 bases). CDR3 DNA sequence: TGCGCCAGCGGCCCAGGGGACACCATATATTTT. It codes for CASGPGDTIYF.